This TCR beta chain was identified during a study of T cell repertoires in cytomegalovirus infection. Turning to the study itself: Recently described HLA-C-restricted plus well-studied HLA-B-restricted CMV epitopes were used.

A note on this clonotype: Antigen: not known.

The germline V gene encodes CDR1 LGHNA and CDR2 YNFKEQ. The CDR3 is 16 residues long. The trim removed 1 base at V and 9 bases at J, leaving 9 bases unmatched. TCRdb passed the reads through MiXCR, listing each CDR3 protein once. The sample lists 380,000 or so distinct CDR3 sequences; nearly 35% were seen once. The clonotype was recovered from a human donor in good health (CMV status not recorded). Some clones in this sample may be carry-over from other donors' samples. Sample: cultured PBMCs, taken from culture after CMV antigen stimulation. V usage is TRBV4-2 and J usage is TRBJ1-6; 7 bases are a match to TRBD1. Here the CDR3 reads CASSQGAPTGSSPLHF. The CDR3 DNA is TGTGCCAGCAGCCAAGGCGCCCCGACAGGGAGTTCACCCCTCCACTTT.